Each of the 13 T cell receptor beta chains below was sequenced from the same sample in a study of blood T cell repertoires in COVID-19. Method: immunoSEQ multiplex PCR; TCRdb's copy keeps in-frame clones and lacks some. The top ten clones hold 8% to 11% of a sample with some 200,000 clones, under 90% of them seen once. The specimen was peripheral blood. Receptor source: an elderly woman with COVID-19, enrolled during active disease.

V usage is TRBV10-3 and J usage is TRBJ1-6; D is perhaps TRBD1 (6 bases). This CDR3 has 14 residues. Per germline, CDR1 ENHRY and CDR2 SYGVKD. The ends were cut back, 2 bases at V and 14 bases at J, with 16 bases in the middle. The CDR3 DNA is TGTGCCATCAGTGAGACGGACAGCTCAGGGGCCCTCCACTTT. As protein: CAISETDSSGALHF.

V and J are TRBV27 and TRBJ2-7, with 10 bases that match TRBD1. CDR3 size: 14 residues. V lost 8 bases, J lost 2 bases, and 6 bases stayed unmatched. The germline gives CDR1 MNHEY, CDR2 SMNVEV (reference sequence). DNA of the CDR3: TGTGCCAGCTTGAAGACAGGGGGCCCCTACGAGCAGTACTTC. Translated, it gives CASLKTGGPYEQYF.

The CDR3: CASSAREAFF. CDR3 coding DNA: TGTGCCAGCAGTGCGCGGGAAGCTTTCTTT. The chain employs TRBV28 and TRBJ1-1; D gene unclear. Trimming left V 5 bases short and J 8 bases short, with 6 bases between. The CDR3 is made up of 10 amino acids. Germline CDR1 is MDHEN and CDR2 is SYDVKM. Supplemented by reference TRBV28 and TRBJ1-1, the full variable domain reads DVKVTQSSRYLVKRTGEKVFLECVQDMDHENMFWYRQDPGLGLRLIYFSYDVKMKEKGDIPEGYSVSREKKERFSLILESASTNQTSMYLCASSAREAFFGQGTRLTVV.

This chain joins TRBV14 and TRBJ2-3, with a weak D call TRBD1 (6 bases). Deletions cut 4 bases from V and 11 bases from J, with 10 bases between. Germline V gene sequence: CDR1 SGHDN, CDR2 FVKESK. The CDR3 covers 11 residues. The CDR3 sequence is CASSRTDLQYF. As DNA, the CDR3 is TGTGCCAGCAGCCGGACAGACCTGCAGTATTTT.

The genes are TRBV27 and TRBJ1-1; perhaps TRBD1 as D (5 bases). This CDR3 spans 14 amino acids. V was shortened by 4 bases and J by 10 bases, with 19 bases between the two germline ends. Germline lookup yields CDR1 MNHEY and CDR2 SMNVEV (reference sequence). The CDR3 bases are TGTGCCAGCAGTTCCTACGTAGGGGCGCAGGGAGCTTTCTTT. Translating it yields CASSSYVGAQGAFF.

The J gene is TRBJ2-7, the V gene TRBV6-1; D is unclear. CDR1 is MNHNS and CDR2 is SASEGT in the germline V gene. Deletions cut 1 base from V and 3 bases from J, with 7 bases between. The CDR3 runs 13 residues. CDR3 amino acids: CASSEVHLYEQYV. As DNA, the CDR3 is TGTGCCAGCAGTGAAGTACACCTCTACGAGCAGTACGTC.

The table lists this clone with a count of one. The V call is TRBV6-5, the J call TRBJ1-4, with TRBD1 identical over 10 bases. Germline CDR1 is MNHEY and CDR2 is SVGAGI. The CDR3 totals 15 residues. Trimming at V came to 9 bases and at J to 3 bases, leaving 7 bases not matched to a gene. CDR3 coding DNA: TGTGCCAGTTCGGGACAGGGGTTATCTAATGAAAAACTGTTTTTT. This encodes CASSGQGLSNEKLFF.

The sample holds a few counts of this clone. The J gene is TRBJ1-5, the V gene TRBV28, with D hard to call. The ends were cut back, 3 bases at V and 7 bases at J, with 16 bases in the middle. CDR3 length: 15 amino acids. Germline assignment: CDR1 MDHEN and CDR2 SYDVKM. In nucleotides, the CDR3 is TGTGCCAGCAGTTTGTCAAAGGGAGTTGGACAGCCCCAGCATTTT. Protein sequence: CASSLSKGVGQPQHF.

In this sample, this clone turned up once. The chain links TRBV29-1 to TRBJ1-1; 7 positions agree with TRBD1. The CDR3 sequence is 14 residues long. CDR1 SQVTM and CDR2 ANQGSEA come from the germline V gene. J gave up 1 base and V 7 bases, and 9 bases lay outside the gene matches. CDR3 sequence: CSGGQAPTNTEAFF. The CDR3 region has the DNA TGCAGCGGTGGACAGGCACCAACGAACACTGAAGCTTTCTTT.

The genes are TRBV29-1 and TRBJ1-2; no clear D. Germline CDR1 SQVTM, CDR2 ANQGSEA. CDR3 length equals 12 residues. Trimming shortened V by 2 bases and J by 4 bases, and 8 bases separated the two germline ends. The CDR3 sequence is CSVELLGYGYTF. The CDR3 DNA follows: TGCAGCGTTGAACTACTCGGCTATGGCTACACCTTC. The full variable domain, in which reference TRBV29-1 and TRBJ1-2 provide the parts outside the CDR3, is SAVISQKPSRDICQRGTSLTIQCQVDSQVTMMFWYRQQPGQSLTLIATANQGSEATYESGFVIDKFPISRPNLTFSTLTVSNMSPEDSSIYLCSVELLGYGYTFGSGTRLTVV.

This chain links TRBV11-2 with TRBJ2-1; D is perhaps TRBD2 (6 bases). Per germline, CDR1 SGHAT and CDR2 FQNNGV. This CDR3 is built from 13 residues. V was pared by 0 bases and J by 10 bases, with 10 bases between. CDR3 sequence (DNA): TGTGCCAGCAGCTTAGAAGGAGGGTGGGAGCAGTTCTTC. This sequence encodes CASSLEGGWEQFF.

The chain carries TRBV18 and TRBJ1-4; no reliable D call. CDR1 is KGHSH and CDR2 is LQKENI in the germline V gene. This CDR3 is 13 amino acids long. V was pared by 3 bases and J by 8 bases, with 10 bases between. The CDR3 sequence: CASSPQEREKLFF. DNA for the CDR3: TGTGCCAGCTCACCGCAAGAGCGGGAAAAACTGTTTTTT.

The chain is built from TRBV9 and TRBJ2-1, with D perhaps matching TRBD1 (5 bases). The germline V and J ends were trimmed by 0 bases and 0 bases, with 7 bases remaining between them. Germline CDR1 SGDLS, CDR2 YYNGEE. The CDR3 length is 15 residues. In nucleotides, the CDR3 is TGTGCCAGCAGCGTAGGGGGCGGCTCCTACAATGAGCAGTTCTTC. This encodes CASSVGGGSYNEQFF.